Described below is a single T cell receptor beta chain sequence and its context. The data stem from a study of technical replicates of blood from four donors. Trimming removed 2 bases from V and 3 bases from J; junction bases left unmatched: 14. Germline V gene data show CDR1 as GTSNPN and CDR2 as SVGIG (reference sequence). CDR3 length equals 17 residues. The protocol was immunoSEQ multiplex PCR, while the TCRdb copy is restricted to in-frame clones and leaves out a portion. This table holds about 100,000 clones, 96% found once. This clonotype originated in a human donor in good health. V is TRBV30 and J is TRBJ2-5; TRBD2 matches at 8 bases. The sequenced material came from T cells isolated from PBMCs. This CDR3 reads CAWSSRGGASGKETQYF. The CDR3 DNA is TGTGCCTGGAGTAGCCGGGGGGGGGCTAGCGGAAAAGAGACCCAGTACTTC.